The source of this T cell receptor beta chain is a study of control samples from healthy donors and cancer patients. This table comes from immunoSEQ multiplex PCR, and its TCRdb copy is limited to in-frame clones, with some not included. Of roughly 150,000 clones listed, 88% were seen once; the top ten hold approximately 1.7%. Looked up from germline, CDR1 is SGHTA and CDR2 is FQGTGA. Trimming stripped 0 bases from V and 2 bases from J, with 9 bases between. The CDR3 has 15 amino acids. With regard to this clone: The same CDR3 also results from other DNA sequences found in this sample.

The sequence derives from a man aged 18 to 30 in good health. J is TRBJ2-3 and V is TRBV7-3, with D possibly being TRBD2 (6 bases). Specimen: blood. CDR3 residues: CASSLTGGYTDTQYF. The CDR3 DNA reads TGTGCCAGCAGCTTAACGGGGGGATACACAGATACGCAGTATTTT. Variable domain in full (rest from reference TRBV7-3 and TRBJ2-3): GAGVSQTPSNKVTEKGKYVELRCDPISGHTALYWYRQSLGQGPEFLIYFQGTGAADDSGLPNDRFFAVRPEGSVSTLKIQRTERGDSAVYLCASSLTGGYTDTQYFGPGTRLTVL.